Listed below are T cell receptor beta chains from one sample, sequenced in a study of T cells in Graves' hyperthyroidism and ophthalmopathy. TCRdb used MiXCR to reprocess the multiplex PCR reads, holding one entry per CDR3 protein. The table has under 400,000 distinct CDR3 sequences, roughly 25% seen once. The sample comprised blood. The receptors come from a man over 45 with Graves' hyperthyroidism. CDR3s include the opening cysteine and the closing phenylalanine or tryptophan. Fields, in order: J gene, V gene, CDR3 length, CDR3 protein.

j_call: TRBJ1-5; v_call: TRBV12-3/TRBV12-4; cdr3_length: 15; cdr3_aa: CAGSLWGISNQPQHF
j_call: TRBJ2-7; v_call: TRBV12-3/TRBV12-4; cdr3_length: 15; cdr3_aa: CASSTGLSGDYEQYF
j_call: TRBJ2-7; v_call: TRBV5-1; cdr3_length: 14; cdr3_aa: CASSPRQGEGEQYF
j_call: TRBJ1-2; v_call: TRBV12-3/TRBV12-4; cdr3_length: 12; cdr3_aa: CASTKVAGGYTF
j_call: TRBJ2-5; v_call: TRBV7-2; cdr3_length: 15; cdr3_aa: CASSLAAGREETQYF
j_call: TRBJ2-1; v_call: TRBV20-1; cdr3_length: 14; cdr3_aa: CSASSGRVDNEQFF
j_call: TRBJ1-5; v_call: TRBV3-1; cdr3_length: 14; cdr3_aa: CASSQVFSNQPQHF
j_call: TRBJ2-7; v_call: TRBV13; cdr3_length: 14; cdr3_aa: CASSLSTGDYEQYF
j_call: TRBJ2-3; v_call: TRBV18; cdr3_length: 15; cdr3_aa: CASSPTPLPTDTQYF
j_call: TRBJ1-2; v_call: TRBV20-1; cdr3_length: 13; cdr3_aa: CSARDRGGYGYTF
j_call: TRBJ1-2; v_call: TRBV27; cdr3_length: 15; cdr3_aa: CASTNQGGTGEGYTF
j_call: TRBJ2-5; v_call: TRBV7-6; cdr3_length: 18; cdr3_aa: CASSLEGTSGRVPGTQYF
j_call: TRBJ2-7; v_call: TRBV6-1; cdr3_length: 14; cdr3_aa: CASRAGQGVYEQYF
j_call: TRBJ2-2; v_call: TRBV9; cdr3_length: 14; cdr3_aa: CASSVVGGPGELFF
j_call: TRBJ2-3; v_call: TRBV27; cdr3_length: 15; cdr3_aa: CASSFFVSGTDTQYF
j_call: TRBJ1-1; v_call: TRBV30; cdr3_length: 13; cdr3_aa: CAWSVSSGIEAFF
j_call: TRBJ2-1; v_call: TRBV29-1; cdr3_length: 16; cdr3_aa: CSVAPRSGRARNEQFF
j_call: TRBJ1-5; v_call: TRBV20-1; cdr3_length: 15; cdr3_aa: CSARLGTGGNQPQHF
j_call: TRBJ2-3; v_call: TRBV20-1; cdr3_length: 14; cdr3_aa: CSASSGFSTDTQYF
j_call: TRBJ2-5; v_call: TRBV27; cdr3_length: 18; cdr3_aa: CANHSLKLGTTEGETQYF
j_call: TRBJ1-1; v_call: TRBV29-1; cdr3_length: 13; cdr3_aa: CSATQGRRTEAFF
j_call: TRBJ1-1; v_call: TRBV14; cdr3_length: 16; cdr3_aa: CASSQDWWAGGTEAFF
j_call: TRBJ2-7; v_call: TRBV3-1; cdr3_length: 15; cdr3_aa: CASRLSGATNYEQYF
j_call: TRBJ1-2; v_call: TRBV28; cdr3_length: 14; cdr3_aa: CASRVLAAAYSYTF
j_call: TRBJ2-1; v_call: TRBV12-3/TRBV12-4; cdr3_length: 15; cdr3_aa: CASSKRTSGYNEQFF
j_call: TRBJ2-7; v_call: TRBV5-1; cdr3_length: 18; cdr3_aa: CASSLGLTSGRGSYEQYF
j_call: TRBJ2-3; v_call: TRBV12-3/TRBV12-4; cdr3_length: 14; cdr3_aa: CASSFGGRTDTQYF
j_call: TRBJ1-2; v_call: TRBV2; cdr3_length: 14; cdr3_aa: CASSELDRGMGYTF
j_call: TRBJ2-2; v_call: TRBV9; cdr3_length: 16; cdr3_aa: CASSALAGETTGELFF
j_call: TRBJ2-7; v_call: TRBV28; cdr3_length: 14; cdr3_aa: CASSLTQGYWEQYF
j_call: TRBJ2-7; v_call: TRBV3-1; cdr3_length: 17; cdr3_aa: CASSQDRKTSGVYEQYF
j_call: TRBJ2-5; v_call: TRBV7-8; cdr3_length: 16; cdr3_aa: CASSLAGTSGQETQYF
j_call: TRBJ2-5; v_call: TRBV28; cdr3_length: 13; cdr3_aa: CASSGRQGETQYF
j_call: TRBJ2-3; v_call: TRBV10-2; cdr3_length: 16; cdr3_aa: CASSLLAGGITDTQYF
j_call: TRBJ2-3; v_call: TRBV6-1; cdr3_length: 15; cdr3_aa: CASSPDRPLTDTQYF
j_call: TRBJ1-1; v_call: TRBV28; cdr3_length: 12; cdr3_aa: CASRQNPTEAFF
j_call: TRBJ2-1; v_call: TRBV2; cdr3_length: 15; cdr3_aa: CASSLLLGSYNEQFF
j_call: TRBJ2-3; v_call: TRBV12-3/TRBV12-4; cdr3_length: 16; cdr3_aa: CASSLRAGGLTDTQYF
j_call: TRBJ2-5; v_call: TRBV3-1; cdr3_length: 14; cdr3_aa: CASSQRSDGETQYF
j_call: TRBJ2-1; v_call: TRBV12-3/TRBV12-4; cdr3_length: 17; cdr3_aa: CASSFPFASGGYNEQFF
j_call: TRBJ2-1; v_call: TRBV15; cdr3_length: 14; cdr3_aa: CATSRGGTYNEQFF
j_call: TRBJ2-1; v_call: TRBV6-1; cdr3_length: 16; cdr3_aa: CASRGLAGGGKNEQFF
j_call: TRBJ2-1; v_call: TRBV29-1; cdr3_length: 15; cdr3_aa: CSVEEPRGVFNEQFF
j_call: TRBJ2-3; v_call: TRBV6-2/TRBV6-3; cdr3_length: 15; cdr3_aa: CASSSLGPSTDTQYF
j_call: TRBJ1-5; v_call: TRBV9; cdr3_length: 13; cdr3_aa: CASSVGENQPQHF
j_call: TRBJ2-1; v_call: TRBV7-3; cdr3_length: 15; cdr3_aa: CASSKAGGWFDEQFF
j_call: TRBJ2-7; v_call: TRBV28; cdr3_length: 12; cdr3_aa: CASSLIGYEQYF
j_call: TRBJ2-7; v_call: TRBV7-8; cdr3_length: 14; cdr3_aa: CASSWDRVAYEQYF
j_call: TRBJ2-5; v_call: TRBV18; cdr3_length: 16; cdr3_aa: CASSPQPAYSQETQYF
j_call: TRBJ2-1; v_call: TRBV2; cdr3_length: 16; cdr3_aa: CASRRDSSSFYNEQFF
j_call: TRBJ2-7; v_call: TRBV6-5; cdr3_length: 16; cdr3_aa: CASSYSPGHRLYEQYF
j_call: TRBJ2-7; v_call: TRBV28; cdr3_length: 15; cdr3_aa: CASSVTDTFSYEQYF
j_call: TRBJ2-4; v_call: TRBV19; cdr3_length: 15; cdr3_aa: CASSSPGLLRNIQYF